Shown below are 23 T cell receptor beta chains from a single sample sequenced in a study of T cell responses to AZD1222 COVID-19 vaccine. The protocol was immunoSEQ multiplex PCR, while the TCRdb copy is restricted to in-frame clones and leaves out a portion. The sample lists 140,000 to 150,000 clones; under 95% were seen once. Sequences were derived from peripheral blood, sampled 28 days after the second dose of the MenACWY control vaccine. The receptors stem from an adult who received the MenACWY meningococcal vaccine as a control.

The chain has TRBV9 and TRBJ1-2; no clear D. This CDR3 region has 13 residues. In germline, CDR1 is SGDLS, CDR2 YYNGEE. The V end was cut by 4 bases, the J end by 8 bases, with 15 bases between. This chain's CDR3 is CASSPRIGGGYTF. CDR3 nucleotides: TGTGCCAGCAGCCCCCGAATTGGAGGGGGCTACACCTTC. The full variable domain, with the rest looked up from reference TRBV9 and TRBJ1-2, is DSGVTQTPKHLITATGQRVTLRCSPRSGDLSVYWYQQSLDQGLQFLIQYYNGEERAKGNILERFSAQQFPDLHSELNLSSLELGDSALYFCASSPRIGGGYTFGSGTRLTVV.

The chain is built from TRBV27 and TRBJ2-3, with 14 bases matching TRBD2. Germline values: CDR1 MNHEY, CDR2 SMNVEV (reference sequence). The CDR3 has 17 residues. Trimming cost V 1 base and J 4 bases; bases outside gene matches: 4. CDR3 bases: TGTGCCAGCAGTTTATGGTGGACTAGCGGGGGGTCAGATACGCAGTATTTT. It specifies CASSLWWTSGGSDTQYF.

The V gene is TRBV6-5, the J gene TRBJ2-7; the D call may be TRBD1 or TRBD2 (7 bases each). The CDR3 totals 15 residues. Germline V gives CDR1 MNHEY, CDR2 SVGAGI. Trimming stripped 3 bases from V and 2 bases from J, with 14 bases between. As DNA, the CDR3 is TGTGCCAGCAGTTATTCAGGGGGGGCAACCTACGAGCAGTACTTC. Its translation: CASSYSGGATYEQYF.

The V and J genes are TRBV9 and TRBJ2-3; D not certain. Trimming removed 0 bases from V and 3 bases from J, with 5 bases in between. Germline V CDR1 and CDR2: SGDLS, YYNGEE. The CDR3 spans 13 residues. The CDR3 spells CASSVEATDTQYF. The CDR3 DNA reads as TGTGCCAGCAGCGTAGAGGCAACAGATACGCAGTATTTT.

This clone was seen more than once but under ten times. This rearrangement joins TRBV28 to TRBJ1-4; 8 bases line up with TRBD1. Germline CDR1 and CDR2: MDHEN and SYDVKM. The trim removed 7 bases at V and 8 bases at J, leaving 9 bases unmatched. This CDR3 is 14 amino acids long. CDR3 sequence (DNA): TGTGCCAGCACCGGACAGGGAAGAGTAGAAAAACTGTTTTTT. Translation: CASTGQGRVEKLFF. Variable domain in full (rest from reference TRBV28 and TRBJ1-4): DVKVTQSSRYLVKRTGEKVFLECVQDMDHENMFWYRQDPGLGLRLIYFSYDVKMKEKGDIPEGYSVSREKKERFSLILESASTNQTSMYLCASTGQGRVEKLFFGSGTQLSVL.

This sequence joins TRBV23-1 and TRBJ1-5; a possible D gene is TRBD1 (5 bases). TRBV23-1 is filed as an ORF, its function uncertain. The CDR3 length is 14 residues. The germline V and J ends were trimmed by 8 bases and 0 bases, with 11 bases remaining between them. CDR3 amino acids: CASVRQTSNQPQHF. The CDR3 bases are TGCGCCAGCGTCCGACAGACTAGCAATCAGCCCCAGCATTTT.

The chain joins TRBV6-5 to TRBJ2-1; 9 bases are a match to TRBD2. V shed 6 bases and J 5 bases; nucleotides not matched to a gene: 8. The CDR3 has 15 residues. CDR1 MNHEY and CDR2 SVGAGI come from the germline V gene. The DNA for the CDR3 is TGTGCCAGCAGACATACTAGCGGGCTAAACAATGAGCAGTTCTTC. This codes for CASRHTSGLNNEQFF.

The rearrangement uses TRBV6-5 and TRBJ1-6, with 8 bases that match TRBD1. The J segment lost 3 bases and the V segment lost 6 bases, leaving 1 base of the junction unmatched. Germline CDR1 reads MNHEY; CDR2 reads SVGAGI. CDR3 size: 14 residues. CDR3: CASRGQVYNSPLHF. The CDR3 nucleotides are TGTGCCAGCAGGGGACAGGTCTATAATTCACCCCTCCACTTT.

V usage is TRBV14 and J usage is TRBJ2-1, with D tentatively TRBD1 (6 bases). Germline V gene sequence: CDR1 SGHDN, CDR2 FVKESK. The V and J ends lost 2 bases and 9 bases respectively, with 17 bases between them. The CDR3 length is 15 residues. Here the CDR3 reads CASSQQVQGVSEQFF. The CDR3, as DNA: TGTGCCAGCAGCCAACAGGTACAGGGAGTATCTGAGCAGTTCTTC.

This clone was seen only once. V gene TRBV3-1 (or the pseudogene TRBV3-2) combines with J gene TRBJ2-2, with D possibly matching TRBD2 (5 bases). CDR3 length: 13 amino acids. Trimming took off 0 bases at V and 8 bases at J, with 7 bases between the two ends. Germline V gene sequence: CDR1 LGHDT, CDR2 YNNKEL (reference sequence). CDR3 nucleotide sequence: TGTGCCAGCAGCCAAGAGCGGGCTGGGGAGCTGTTTTTT. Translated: CASSQERAGELFF.

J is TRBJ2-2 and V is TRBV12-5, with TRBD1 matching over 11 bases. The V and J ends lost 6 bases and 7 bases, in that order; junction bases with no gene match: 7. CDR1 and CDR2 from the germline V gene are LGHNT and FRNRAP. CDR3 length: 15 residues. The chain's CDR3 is CASGTGTGGFGELFF. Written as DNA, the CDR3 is TGTGCTAGTGGAACCGGGACAGGGGGGTTCGGGGAGCTGTTTTTT.

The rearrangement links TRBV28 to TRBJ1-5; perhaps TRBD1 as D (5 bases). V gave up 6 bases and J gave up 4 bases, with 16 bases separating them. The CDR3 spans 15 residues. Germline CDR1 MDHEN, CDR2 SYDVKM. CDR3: CASSQTWGLNQPQHF. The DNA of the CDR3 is TGTGCCAGCAGCCAGACTTGGGGGTTAAATCAGCCCCAGCATTTT.

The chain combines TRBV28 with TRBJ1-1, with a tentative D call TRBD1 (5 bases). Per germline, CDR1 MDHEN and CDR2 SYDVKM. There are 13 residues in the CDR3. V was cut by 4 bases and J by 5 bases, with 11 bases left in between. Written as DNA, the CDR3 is TGTGCCAGCAGTTATCCCCGGGGGACTGAAGCTTTCTTT. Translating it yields CASSYPRGTEAFF.

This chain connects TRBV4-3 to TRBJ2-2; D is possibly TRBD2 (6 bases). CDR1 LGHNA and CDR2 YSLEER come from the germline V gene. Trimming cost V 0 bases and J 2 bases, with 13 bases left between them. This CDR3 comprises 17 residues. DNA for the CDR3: TGCGCCAGCAGCCAAGATCGGGGGTCAGTAAACACCGGGGAGCTGTTTTTT. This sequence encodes CASSQDRGSVNTGELFF.

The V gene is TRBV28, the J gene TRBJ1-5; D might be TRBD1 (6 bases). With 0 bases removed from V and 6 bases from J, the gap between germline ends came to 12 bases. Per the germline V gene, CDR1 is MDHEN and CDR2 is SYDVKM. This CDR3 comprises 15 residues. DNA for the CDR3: TGTGCCAGCAGTTTATGGGCAGGGGAGGGTCAGCCCCAGCATTTT. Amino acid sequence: CASSLWAGEGQPQHF.

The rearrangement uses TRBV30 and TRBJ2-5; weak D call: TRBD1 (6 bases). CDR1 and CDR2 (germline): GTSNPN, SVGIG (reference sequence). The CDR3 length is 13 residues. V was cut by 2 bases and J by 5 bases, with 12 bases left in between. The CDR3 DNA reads TGTGCCTGGAGTACAGGGTCGGGGGAGACCCAGTACTTC. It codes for CAWSTGSGETQYF.

CDR3 residues: CASSFGTAYEQYF. Here the CDR3 DNA reads TGTGCCAGCAGCTTCGGGACGGCCTACGAGCAGTACTTC. The V gene is TRBV6-5, the J gene TRBJ2-7; either TRBD1 or TRBD2 may supply D (5 bases each). The CDR3 is 13 residues long. Germline loops: CDR1 MNHEY, CDR2 SVGAGI. Trimming took off 6 bases at V and 2 bases at J, with 11 bases between the two ends.

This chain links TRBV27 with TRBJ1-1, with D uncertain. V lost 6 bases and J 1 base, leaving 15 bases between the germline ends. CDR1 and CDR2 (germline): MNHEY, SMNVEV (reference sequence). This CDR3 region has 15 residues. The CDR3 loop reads CASRRTLTENTEAFF. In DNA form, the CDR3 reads TGTGCCAGCAGACGAACCTTAACAGAGAACACTGAAGCTTTCTTT.

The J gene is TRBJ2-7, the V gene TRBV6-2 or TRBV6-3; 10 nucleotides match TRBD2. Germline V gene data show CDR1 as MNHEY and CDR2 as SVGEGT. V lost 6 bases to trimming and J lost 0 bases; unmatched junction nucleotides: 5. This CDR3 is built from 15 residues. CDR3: CASSTSGTSSYEQYF. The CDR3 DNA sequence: TGTGCCAGCAGCACTAGCGGGACGAGCTCCTACGAGCAGTACTTC.

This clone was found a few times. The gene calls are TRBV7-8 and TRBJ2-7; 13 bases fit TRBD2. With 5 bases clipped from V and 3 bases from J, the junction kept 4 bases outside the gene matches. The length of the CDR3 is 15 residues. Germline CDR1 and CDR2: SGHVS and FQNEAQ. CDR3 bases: TGTGCCAGCAGCCCAAGGACTAGCGGGAGCTACGAGCAGTACTTC. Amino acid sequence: CASSPRTSGSYEQYF.

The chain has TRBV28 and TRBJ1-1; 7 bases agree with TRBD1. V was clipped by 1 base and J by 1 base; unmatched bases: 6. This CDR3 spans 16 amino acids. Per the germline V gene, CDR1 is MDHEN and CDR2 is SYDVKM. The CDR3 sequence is CASSLFGGTANTEAFF. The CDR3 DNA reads TGTGCCAGCAGTTTATTTGGGGGGACAGCGAACACTGAAGCTTTCTTT.

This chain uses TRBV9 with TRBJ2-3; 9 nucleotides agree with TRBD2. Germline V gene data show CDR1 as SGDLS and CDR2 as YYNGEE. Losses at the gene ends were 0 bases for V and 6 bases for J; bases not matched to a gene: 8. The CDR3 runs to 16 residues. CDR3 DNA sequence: TGTGCCAGCAGCGTAGCCCAAGCGGGAGGTTCGGATACGCAGTATTTT. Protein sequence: CASSVAQAGGSDTQYF.

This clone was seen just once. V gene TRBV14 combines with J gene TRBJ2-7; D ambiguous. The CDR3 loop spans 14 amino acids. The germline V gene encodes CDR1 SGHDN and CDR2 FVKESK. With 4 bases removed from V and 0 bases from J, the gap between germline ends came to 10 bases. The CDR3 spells CASSPKTHSYEQYF. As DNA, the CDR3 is TGTGCCAGCAGCCCAAAGACACACTCCTACGAGCAGTACTTC.